The present T cell receptor beta chain was sequenced within a study of early T cells in non-severe SARS-CoV-2 infection. Study-level information: Sequencing of unsorted whole blood was done on bulk RNA, leaving chains unpaired.

Looked up from germline, CDR1 is MNHNY and CDR2 is SVGAGI (reference sequence). The CDR3 runs 15 residues. V lost 8 bases and J 6 bases, leaving 22 bases between the germline ends. Individual cDNA molecules were tagged with unique molecular identifiers, the study reported. Using its own MiXCR run on the 5' RACE reads, TCRdb lists one record per CDR3 protein. The table shows tens of thousands of distinct CDR3 sequences, with 10% occurring only once. Study-wide points: A preference for anti-spike CD8 responses marked VDJdb matching, which missed private and CD4 specificities.

This clonotype occurred a few times. Antigen unknown. The origin of this receptor is an adult who was a healthcare worker with PCR-confirmed SARS-CoV-2 infection or an uninfected control (not recorded which). The gene calls are TRBV6-6 and TRBJ1-2; D ambiguous. This specimen was whole blood, taken at baseline. The CDR3 bases are TGTGCCAGCCGGGATGCGAGGCCTGACGAGGATGGCTACACCTTC. Translation gives CASRDARPDEDGYTF.